This T cell receptor beta chain derives from a study of OX40 agonist ivuxolimab in advanced cancers. For the study at large: Each dose-escalation patient presented with hepatocellular carcinoma, melanoma, renal cell or head and neck cancer.

Whole-study results and caveats: More expanded clones were found, on average, in CD8+ than in CD4+ T cells.

Germline loops: CDR1 SGHKS, CDR2 YYEKEE (reference sequence). This CDR3 is built from 13 residues. V lost 2 bases, J lost 5 bases, and 10 bases lay in between. As concerns this clone: The antigen remains undetermined.

Autoimmune disease history or systemic immunosuppression meant exclusion. The table came from immunoSEQ multiplex PCR; TCRdb's copy has only in-frame clones and leaves some out. The data hold 30,000 to 50,000 clones, with around nine tenths observed a single time. The origin of this receptor is an adult with an advanced solid tumor such as melanoma, head and neck, liver or kidney cancer. Here the sequenced sample was CD4+ or CD8+ T cells sorted from blood, taken in a trial of the OX40 agonist ivuxolimab. The chain recombines TRBV5-5 with TRBJ2-5; D ambiguous. CDR3 nucleotide sequence: TGTGCCAGCAGCTTTGGGGAAAGGGAGACCCAGTACTTC. Amino acid sequence: CASSFGERETQYF.